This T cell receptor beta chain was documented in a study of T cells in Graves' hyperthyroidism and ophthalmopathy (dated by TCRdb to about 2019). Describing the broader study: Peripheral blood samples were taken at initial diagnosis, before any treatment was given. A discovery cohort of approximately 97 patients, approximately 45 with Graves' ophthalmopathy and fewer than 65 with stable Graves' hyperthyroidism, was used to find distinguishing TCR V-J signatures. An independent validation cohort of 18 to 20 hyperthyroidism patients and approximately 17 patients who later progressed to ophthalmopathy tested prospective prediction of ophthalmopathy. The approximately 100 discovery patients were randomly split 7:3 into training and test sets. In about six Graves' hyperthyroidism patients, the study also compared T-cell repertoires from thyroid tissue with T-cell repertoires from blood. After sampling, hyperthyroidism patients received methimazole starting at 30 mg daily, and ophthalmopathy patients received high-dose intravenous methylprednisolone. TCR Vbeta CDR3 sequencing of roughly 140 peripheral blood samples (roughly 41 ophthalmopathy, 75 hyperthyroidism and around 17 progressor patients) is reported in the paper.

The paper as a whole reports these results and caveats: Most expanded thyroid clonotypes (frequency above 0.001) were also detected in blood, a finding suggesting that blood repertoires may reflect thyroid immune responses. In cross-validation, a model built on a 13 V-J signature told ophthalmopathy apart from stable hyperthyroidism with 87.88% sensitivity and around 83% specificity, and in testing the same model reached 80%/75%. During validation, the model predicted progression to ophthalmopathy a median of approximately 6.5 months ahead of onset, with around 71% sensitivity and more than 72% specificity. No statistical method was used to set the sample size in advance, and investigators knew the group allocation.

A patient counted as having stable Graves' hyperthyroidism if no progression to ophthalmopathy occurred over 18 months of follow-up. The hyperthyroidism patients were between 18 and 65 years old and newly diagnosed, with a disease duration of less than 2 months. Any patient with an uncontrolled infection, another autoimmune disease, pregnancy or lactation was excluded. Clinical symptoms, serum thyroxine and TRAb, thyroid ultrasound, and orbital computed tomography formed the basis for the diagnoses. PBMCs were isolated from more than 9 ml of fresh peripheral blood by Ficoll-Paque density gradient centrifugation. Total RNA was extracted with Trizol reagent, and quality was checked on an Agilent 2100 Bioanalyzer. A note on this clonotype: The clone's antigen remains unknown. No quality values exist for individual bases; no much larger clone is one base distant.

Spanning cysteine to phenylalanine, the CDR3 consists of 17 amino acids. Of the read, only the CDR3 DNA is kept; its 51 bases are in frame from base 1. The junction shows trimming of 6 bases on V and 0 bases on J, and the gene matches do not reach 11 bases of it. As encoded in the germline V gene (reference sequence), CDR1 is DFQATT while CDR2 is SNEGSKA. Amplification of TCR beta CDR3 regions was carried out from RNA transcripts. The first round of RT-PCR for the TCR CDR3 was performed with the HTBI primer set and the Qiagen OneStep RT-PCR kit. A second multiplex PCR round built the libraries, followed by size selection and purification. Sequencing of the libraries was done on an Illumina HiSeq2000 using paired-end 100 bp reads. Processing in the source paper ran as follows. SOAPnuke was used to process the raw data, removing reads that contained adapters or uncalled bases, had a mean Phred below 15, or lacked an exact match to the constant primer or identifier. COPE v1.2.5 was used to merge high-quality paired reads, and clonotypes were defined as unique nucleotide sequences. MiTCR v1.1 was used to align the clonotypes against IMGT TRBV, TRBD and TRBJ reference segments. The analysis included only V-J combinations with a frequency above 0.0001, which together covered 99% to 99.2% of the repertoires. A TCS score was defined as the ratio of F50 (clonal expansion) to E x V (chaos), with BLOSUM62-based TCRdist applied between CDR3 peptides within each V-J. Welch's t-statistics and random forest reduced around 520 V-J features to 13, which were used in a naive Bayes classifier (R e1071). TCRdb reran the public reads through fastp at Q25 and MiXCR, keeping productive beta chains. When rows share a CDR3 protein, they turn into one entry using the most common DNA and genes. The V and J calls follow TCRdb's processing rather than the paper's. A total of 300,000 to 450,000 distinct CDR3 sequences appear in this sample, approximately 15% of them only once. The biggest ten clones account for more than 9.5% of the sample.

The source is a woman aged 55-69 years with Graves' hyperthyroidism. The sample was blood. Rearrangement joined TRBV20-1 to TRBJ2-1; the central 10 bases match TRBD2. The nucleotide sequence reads TGCAGTGCAATTCTAGCGGGAGCTCGGAGCTCCTACAATGAGCAGTTCTTC. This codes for CSAILAGARSSYNEQFF.